This T cell receptor (beta chain) was retrieved from a study of T cells in Graves' hyperthyroidism and ophthalmopathy. Broader study findings: Peripheral blood also featured most of the thyroid clonotypes expanded above 0.001.

Those patients with uncontrolled infection, other autoimmune disease, pregnancy or lactation were excluded. On the basis of clinical symptoms, serum thyroxine and TRAb, thyroid ultrasound and orbital computed tomography, diagnoses were made. Fresh peripheral blood, approximately 10 ml, was the source of the PBMCs. From RNA transcripts, TCR beta CDR3 regions were amplified. In the first-round RT-PCR of the TCR CDR3, the HTBI primer set was used. TCRdb passed the multiplex PCR reads through MiXCR, listing each CDR3 protein once. The table has fewer than 450,000 distinct CDR3 sequences, roughly 17% seen once; the top ten hold approximately 30%. This clonotype was detected many times. The target antigen is unknown. The sequenced sample was blood. The receptor comes from a woman aged 30 to 39 with Graves' hyperthyroidism that later progressed to Graves' ophthalmopathy.

This CDR3 is CASSPLGTSGTYEQYF. DNA of the CDR3: TGTGCCAGCTCACCACTCGGGACTAGCGGAACCTACGAGCAGTACTTC. The V call is TRBV18, the J call TRBJ2-7, with TRBD2 matching 11 bases. The V gene's germline CDR1 is KGHSH and CDR2 LQKENI. The V gene end was trimmed by 1 base and the J gene end by 2 bases; junction bases not matched to a gene: 4. The CDR3 spans 16 residues.